This T cell receptor (beta chain) originates from a study of CD4 T cells in relation to SARS-CoV-2 and coronaviruses. At the level of the study: PBMCs were cultured with antigen for roughly nine days before TCR beta sequencing.

As concerns this clone: No antigen is known for it.

Measured with immunoSEQ multiplex PCR; TCRdb has only the in-frame clones, and not every one. The sample shows 29,000 or so clones, approximately 78% of them seen only once. Study-wide results and limits: In around 63% of donors, memory CD4+ clonotypes crossrecognized SARS-CoV-2 and at least one common cold coronavirus spike.

Unexposed donor CD4+ T cells date from 2011-2018, before the COVID-19 pandemic. Isolation of CD4+ T cells took place after about 9 days in culture. Trimming pared 1 base from V and 4 bases from J, leaving 13 bases between. The CDR3 is 15 residues long. The germline CDR1 and CDR2 sequences are MGHRA and YSYEKL. What was sequenced was CD4+ T cells from PBMCs, cultured in vitro. The rearrangement links TRBV4-1 to TRBJ2-5, with D possibly matching TRBD2 (5 bases). The source is a human donor in good health. CDR3 sequence (DNA): TGCGCCAGCAGCCAAGTCGGTCTAGCCGGAGAGACCCAGTACTTC. Its translation: CASSQVGLAGETQYF.